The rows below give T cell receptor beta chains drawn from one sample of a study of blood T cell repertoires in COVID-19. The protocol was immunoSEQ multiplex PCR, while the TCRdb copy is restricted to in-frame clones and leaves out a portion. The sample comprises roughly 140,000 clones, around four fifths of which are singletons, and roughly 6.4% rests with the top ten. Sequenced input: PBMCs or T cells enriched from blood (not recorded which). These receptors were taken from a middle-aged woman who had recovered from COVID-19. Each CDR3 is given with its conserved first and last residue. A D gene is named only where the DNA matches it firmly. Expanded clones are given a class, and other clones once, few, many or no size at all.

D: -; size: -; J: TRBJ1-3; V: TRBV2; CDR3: CASRTAGGRGNTIYF; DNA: TGTGCCAGCAGGACGGCGGGGGGCCGAGGAAACACCATATATTTT
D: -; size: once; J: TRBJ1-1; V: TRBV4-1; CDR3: CASSQTGLSTEAFF; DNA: TGCGCCAGCAGCCAAACAGGGTTGAGCACTGAAGCTTTCTTT
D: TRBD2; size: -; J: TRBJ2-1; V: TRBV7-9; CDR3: CASSSLATGLASYNEQFF; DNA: TGTGCCAGCAGCTCACTAGCTACGGGACTAGCGTCATACAATGAGCAGTTCTTC
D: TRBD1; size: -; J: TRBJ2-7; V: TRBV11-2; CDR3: CASSYLLGTAYEQYF; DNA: TGTGCCAGCAGCTACCTTCTCGGGACAGCCTACGAGCAGTACTTC
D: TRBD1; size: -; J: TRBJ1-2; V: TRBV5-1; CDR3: CASSFLGDSAYGYTF; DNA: TGCGCCAGCAGCTTTCTAGGGGACAGTGCTTATGGCTACACCTTC
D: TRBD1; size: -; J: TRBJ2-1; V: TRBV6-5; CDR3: CASSSTTGNGQFF; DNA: TGTGCCAGCAGTTCGACGACAGGGAATGGGCAGTTCTTC
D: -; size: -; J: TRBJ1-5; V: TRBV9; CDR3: CASSETGTLYQPQHF; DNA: TGTGCCAGCAGCGAAACCGGGACACTTTATCAGCCCCAGCATTTT
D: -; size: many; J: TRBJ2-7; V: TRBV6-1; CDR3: CASSEALLVGSYEQYF; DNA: TGTGCCAGCAGTGAAGCGCTACTCGTCGGCTCCTACGAGCAGTACTTC
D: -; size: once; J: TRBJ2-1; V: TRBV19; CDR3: CASSSATLSYNEQFF; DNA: TGTGCCAGTAGTTCCGCAACTCTCTCCTACAATGAGCAGTTCTTC
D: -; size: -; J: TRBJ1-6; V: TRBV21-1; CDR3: CASSKGSSYNSPLHF; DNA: TGTGCCAGCAGCAAAGGCAGCTCCTATAATTCACCCCTCCACTTT
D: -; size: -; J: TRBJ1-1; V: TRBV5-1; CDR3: CASSLAGVTEAFF; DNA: TGCGCCAGCAGCTTGGCAGGGGTGACTGAAGCTTTCTTT
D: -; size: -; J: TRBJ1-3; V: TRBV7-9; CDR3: CASSFRSGTLGNTIYF; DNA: TGTGCCAGCAGCTTTAGAAGCGGGACTCTCGGAAACACCATATATTTT
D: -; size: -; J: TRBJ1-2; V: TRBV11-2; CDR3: CASSLEPSSYGYTF; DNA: TGTGCCAGCAGCTTAGAACCGAGTAGCTATGGCTACACCTTC
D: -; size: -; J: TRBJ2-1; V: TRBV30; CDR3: CAWSSGLDEQFF; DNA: TGTGCCTGGAGCTCAGGGTTGGATGAGCAGTTCTTC
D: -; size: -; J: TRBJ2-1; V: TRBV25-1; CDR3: CASNPQGGYNEQFF; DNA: TGTGCCAGCAATCCCCAGGGCGGATACAATGAGCAGTTCTTC
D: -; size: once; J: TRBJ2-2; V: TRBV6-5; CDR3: CASSLLLAGGELFF; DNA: TGTGCCAGCAGTTTACTATTGGCCGGCGGGGAGCTGTTTTTT
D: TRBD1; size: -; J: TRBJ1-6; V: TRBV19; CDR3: CASRGPNRGANNSPLHF; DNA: TGTGCCAGTAGGGGACCCAACAGGGGGGCGAATAATTCACCCCTCCACTTT
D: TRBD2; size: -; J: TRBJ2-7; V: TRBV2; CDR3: CASRRVKAGVFYEQYF; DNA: TGTGCCAGCAGAAGGGTTAAAGCGGGGGTTTTCTACGAGCAGTACTTC
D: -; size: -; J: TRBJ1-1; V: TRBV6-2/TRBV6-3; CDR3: CASSYPDRLIMNTEAFF; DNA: TGTGCCAGCAGTTACCCCGACAGGCTAATCATGAACACTGAAGCTTTCTTT
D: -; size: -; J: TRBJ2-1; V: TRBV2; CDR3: CASSEAHLPYNEQFF; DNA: TGTGCCAGCAGTGAAGCGCACCTACCGTACAATGAGCAGTTCTTC
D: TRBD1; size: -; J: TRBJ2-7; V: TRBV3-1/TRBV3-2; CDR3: CASSPERGQAVSYEQYF; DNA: TGTGCCAGCAGCCCGGAAAGGGGACAGGCCGTCTCCTACGAGCAGTACTTC
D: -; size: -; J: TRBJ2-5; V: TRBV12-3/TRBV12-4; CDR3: CASSLASLETQYF; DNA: TGTGCCAGCAGTTTAGCGAGTTTAGAGACCCAGTACTTC
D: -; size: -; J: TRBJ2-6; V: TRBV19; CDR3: CASSIPHTANVLTF; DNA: TGTGCCAGTAGTATACCCCACACAGCCAACGTCCTGACTTTC
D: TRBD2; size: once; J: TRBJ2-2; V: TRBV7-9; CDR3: CASSHPLGGGNTGELFF; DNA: TGTGCCAGCAGCCATCCGTTAGGCGGGGGGAACACCGGGGAGCTGTTTTTT
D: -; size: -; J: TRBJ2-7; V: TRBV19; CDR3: CASSIGPYEQYF; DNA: TGTGCCAGTAGTATAGGGCCGTACGAGCAGTACTTC
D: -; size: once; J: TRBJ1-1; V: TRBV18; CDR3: CASSPSAQGNTEAFF; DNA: TGTGCCAGCTCACCAAGCGCGCAGGGCAACACTGAAGCTTTCTTT
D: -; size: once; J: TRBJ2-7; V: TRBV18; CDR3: CASSPRQVSDEQYF; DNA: TGTGCCAGCTCACCGAGACAGGTTAGCGACGAGCAGTACTTC
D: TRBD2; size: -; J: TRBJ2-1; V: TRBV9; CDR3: CASRPLTSVDNEQFF; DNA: TGTGCCAGCAGGCCCTTGACTAGCGTGGACAATGAGCAGTTCTTC
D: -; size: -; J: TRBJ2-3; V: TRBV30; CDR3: CAWSVLGLDTDTQYF; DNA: TGTGCCTGGAGTGTACTGGGCCTTGACACGGATACGCAGTATTTT
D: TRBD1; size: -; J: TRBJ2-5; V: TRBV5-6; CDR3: CASSRPDRGPQETQYF; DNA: TGTGCCAGCAGCCGCCCTGACAGGGGGCCGCAAGAGACCCAGTACTTC
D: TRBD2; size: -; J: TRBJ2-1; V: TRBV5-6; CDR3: CASSSGGPKGEQFF; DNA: TGTGCCAGCAGCAGCGGGGGCCCTAAGGGTGAGCAGTTCTTC
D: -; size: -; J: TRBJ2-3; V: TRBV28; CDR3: CASSLWAGIAHTDTQYF; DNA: TGTGCCAGCAGTTTATGGGCAGGGATCGCGCACACAGATACGCAGTATTTT
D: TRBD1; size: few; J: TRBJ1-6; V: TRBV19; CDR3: CASSIDRVDSPLHF; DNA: TGTGCCAGTAGTATCGACAGGGTGGATTCACCCCTCCACTTT
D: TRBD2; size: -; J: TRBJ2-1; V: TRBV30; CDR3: CALRLSGGPGNEQFF; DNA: TGTGCCTTACGCCTCTCGGGGGGGCCGGGCAATGAGCAGTTCTTC
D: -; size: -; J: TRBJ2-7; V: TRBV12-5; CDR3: CASASSLRQEHYEQYF; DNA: TGTGCTAGTGCCTCAAGCCTAAGACAGGAACACTACGAGCAGTACTTC
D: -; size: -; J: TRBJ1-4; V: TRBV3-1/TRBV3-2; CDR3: CASSPGGGTNEKLFF; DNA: TGTGCCAGCAGTCCGGGAGGAGGCACTAATGAAAAACTGTTTTTT
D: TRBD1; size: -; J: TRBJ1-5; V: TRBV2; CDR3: CASSGTGNRQPQHF; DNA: TGTGCCAGCAGTGGGACAGGGAATAGGCAGCCCCAGCATTTT
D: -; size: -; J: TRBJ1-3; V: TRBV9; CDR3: CASSVGTVGGNTIYF; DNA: TGTGCCAGCAGCGTAGGGACAGTTGGGGGAAACACCATATATTTT
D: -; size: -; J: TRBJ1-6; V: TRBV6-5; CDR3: CASSYTPQGVHSPLHF; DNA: TGTGCCAGCAGTTACACACCACAGGGTGTACATTCACCCCTCCACTTT
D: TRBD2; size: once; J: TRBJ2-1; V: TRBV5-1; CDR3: CASSLEREGRNEQFF; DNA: TGCGCCAGCAGCTTGGAGCGGGAGGGCCGGAATGAGCAGTTCTTC
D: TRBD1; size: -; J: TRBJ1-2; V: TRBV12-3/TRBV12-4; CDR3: CASSLAGGEGYTF; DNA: TGTGCCAGCAGTTTAGCAGGGGGCGAGGGCTACACCTTC
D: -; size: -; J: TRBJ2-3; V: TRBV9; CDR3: CASSQSTDTQYF; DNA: TGTGCCAGCAGCCAGAGCACAGATACGCAGTATTTT